This passage covers 22 T cell receptor beta chains from one sample sequenced in a study of early T cells in non-severe SARS-CoV-2 infection. TCRdb used MiXCR to reprocess the 5' RACE reads, holding one entry per CDR3 protein. The sample records about 49,000 distinct CDR3 sequences, 10% to 15% being singletons. Input material: whole blood. Receptors were obtained from an adult who was a healthcare worker with PCR-confirmed SARS-CoV-2 infection or an uninfected control (not recorded which).

The V gene is TRBV4-3, the J gene TRBJ2-5, with D possibly called TRBD1 or TRBD2 (5 bases each). Per the germline V gene, CDR1 is LGHNA and CDR2 is YSLEER. V dropped 4 bases and J dropped 5 bases, with 17 bases sitting between them. This CDR3 is 15 amino acids long. The CDR3 protein is CASSPGTGTVETQYF. The DNA of the CDR3 is TGCGCCAGCAGCCCCGGGACCGGGACGGTGGAGACCCAGTACTTC.

This clonotype was picked up many times. The V call is TRBV6-5, the J call TRBJ2-1; 10 bases match TRBD2. V dropped 2 bases and J dropped 7; count of bases not matched to a gene: 5. Germline CDR1 MNHEY, CDR2 SVGAGI. The CDR3 covers 15 residues. The CDR3 DNA is TGTGCCAGCAGTTACACGGCTAGCGGGAGAAATGAGCAGTTCTTC. Translating it yields CASSYTASGRNEQFF.

There are many counts of this clonotype. The chain carries TRBV6-1 and TRBJ2-3; no clear D gene. Germline V gives CDR1 MNHNS, CDR2 SASEGT. Trimming took off 2 bases at V and 5 bases at J, with 11 bases between the two ends. CDR3 length: 14 amino acids. The CDR3 sequence: CASSERGTGDTQYF. CDR3 DNA sequence: TGTGCCAGCAGTGAACGAGGAACGGGAGATACGCAGTATTTT.

This CDR3 reads CASSPRGQVNQPQHF. CDR3 DNA: TGTGCCAGCTCACCGCGGGGACAGGTAAATCAGCCCCAGCATTTT. The chain uses TRBV18 and TRBJ1-5; 8 bases are shared with TRBD1. CDR3 size: 15 residues. The germline gives CDR1 KGHSH, CDR2 LQKENI. With V trimmed by 3 bases and J by 4 bases, 5 bases remained unmatched.

This chain joins TRBV6-1 and TRBJ1-1; D gene ambiguous. The CDR3 has 14 amino acids. With 0 bases removed from V and 3 bases from J, the gap between germline ends came to 8 bases. Per germline, CDR1 MNHNS and CDR2 SASEGT. CDR3 coding DNA: TGTGCCAGCAGTGAAGCGCGCGGGTACACTGAAGCTTTCTTT. It specifies CASSEARGYTEAFF.

This clonotype was found many times. The rearrangement links TRBV20-1 to TRBJ1-5, with 8 bases identical to TRBD1. The V and J ends lost 4 bases and 2 bases, in that order; junction bases with no gene match: 4. Germline V lookup: CDR1 DFQATT, CDR2 SNEGSKA (reference sequence). This CDR3 spans 14 amino acids. CDR3 coding DNA: TGCAGTGCTACGGACAGGGACGGCAATCAGCCCCAGCATTTT. This codes for CSATDRDGNQPQHF.

This clonotype has only a few counts. CDR3 in DNA: TGTGCCTGGAGTGTTGGAGGGATATACGAGCAGTACTTC. Encoded protein: CAWSVGGIYEQYF. V and J are TRBV30 and TRBJ2-7; TRBD2 might be the D (6 bases). V lost 0 bases, J lost 4 bases, and 10 bases lay in between. The CDR3 contains 13 residues. Germline V gene sequence: CDR1 GTSNPN, CDR2 SVGIG (reference sequence).

This chain joins TRBV12-3 or TRBV12-4 and TRBJ2-2; D gene uncertain. There are 15 residues in the CDR3. V was pared by 6 bases and J by 1 base, with 12 bases between. This chain's CDR3 is CASRGQPLNTGELFF. CDR3 DNA: TGTGCCAGCAGAGGTCAGCCCCTGAACACCGGGGAGCTGTTTTTT.

In this sample, this clonotype turned up many times. The chain is built from TRBV5-1 and TRBJ2-3, with TRBD2 matching over 7 bases. CDR1 SGHRS and CDR2 YFSETQ come from the germline V gene. The CDR3 covers 18 residues. Unmatched junction bases numbered 19, after V lost 1 base and J lost 8 bases. The CDR3 sequence is CASSLNPPGLAAAGTQYF. The CDR3 bases are TGCGCCAGCAGCTTGAATCCTCCTGGGCTAGCGGCGGCAGGTACGCAGTATTTT.

The gene calls are TRBV12-3 or TRBV12-4 and TRBJ2-4; tentative D call: TRBD2 (5 bases). The CDR3 is 15 amino acids. Trimming stripped 4 bases from V and 8 bases from J, with 18 bases between. DNA for the CDR3: TGTGCCAGCAGTTCAAACGGCCCGCTGAGGGACATTCAGTACTTC. Translated, it gives CASSSNGPLRDIQYF.

In its sample, this clonotype was seen a few times. This chain joins TRBV29-1 and TRBJ2-1; no firm D call. The CDR3 is made up of 13 amino acids. Deletions cut 0 bases from V and 9 bases from J, with 12 bases between. Germline V gives CDR1 SQVTM, CDR2 ANQGSEA. In DNA form, the CDR3 reads TGCAGCGTTGAAGAACGCAGCAGAGGTGAGCAGTTCTTC. It codes for CSVEERSRGEQFF.

This clonotype was seen more than once but under ten times. The genes are TRBV12-3 or TRBV12-4 and TRBJ2-1; 8 bases match TRBD2. The CDR3 is 14 amino acids. V gave up 6 bases and J gave up 8 bases; unmatched junction bases: 9. This CDR3 reads CASSLIAGPHEQFF. The DNA for the CDR3 is TGTGCCAGCAGCTTGATAGCGGGGCCGCATGAGCAGTTCTTC.

The table lists this clonotype with many counts. The chain employs TRBV12-3 or TRBV12-4 and TRBJ2-3, with a tentative D call TRBD2 (6 bases). CDR3 length equals 13 residues. V lost 5 bases and J 6 bases, leaving 12 bases between the germline ends. CDR3 sequence reads: CASSRGRRDTQYF. Here the CDR3 DNA reads TGTGCCAGCAGTCGGGGGAGGAGGGATACGCAGTATTTT.

The table lists this clonotype with many counts. This chain connects TRBV6-5 to TRBJ2-5, with TRBD2 as a possible D gene (6 bases). CDR3 size: 15 residues. Trimming cost V 6 bases and J 5 bases, with 19 bases left between them. The germline V gene encodes CDR1 MNHEY and CDR2 SVGAGI. The CDR3 is CASSPRAGRLETQYF. In nucleotides, the CDR3 is TGTGCCAGCAGCCCTCGAGCAGGGAGGTTGGAGACCCAGTACTTC.

About this clonotype itself: A much larger clone differs from this one at a single base, so this may be a read error. Without the conserved terminal phenylalanine or tryptophan, this CDR3 likely stems from a read error. The chain joins TRBV27 to TRBJ2-1, with D perhaps given as TRBD1 or TRBD2 (5 bases each). CDR3 size: 15 residues. Trimming left V 2 bases short and J 1 base short, with 9 bases between. The germline V gene has CDR1 MNHEY and CDR2 SMNVEV (reference sequence). The CDR3 nucleotides are TGTGCCAGCAGTTTAATGGGACGATCCTACAATGAGCAGTTCTCC. This translates into CASSLMGRSYNEQFS.

This clonotype has a handful of counts. This sequence joins TRBV27 and TRBJ1-2; D is ambiguous. CDR3 length: 11 amino acids. The germline V and J ends were trimmed by 10 bases and 6 bases, with 12 bases remaining between them. The germline gives CDR1 MNHEY, CDR2 SMNVEV (reference sequence). This chain's CDR3 is CATGTLNGYTF. CDR3 DNA sequence: TGTGCCACAGGTACATTGAATGGCTACACCTTC.

This clonotype was observed a few times. The V gene is TRBV14, the J gene TRBJ2-1, with 9 bases lining up with TRBD1. Per the germline V gene, CDR1 is SGHDN and CDR2 is FVKESK. The trim removed 4 bases at V and 2 bases at J, leaving 9 bases unmatched. The CDR3 extends over 17 amino acids. The CDR3: CASSPFPGTGPYNEQFF. The CDR3 DNA follows: TGTGCCAGCAGCCCCTTTCCCGGGACAGGGCCCTACAATGAGCAGTTCTTC. Together with reference TRBV14 and TRBJ2-1, the CDR3 gives the full variable domain: EAGVTQFPSHSVIEKGQTVTLRCDPISGHDNLYWYRRVMGKEIKFLLHFVKESKQDESGMPNNRFLAERTGGTYSTLKVQPAELEDSGVYFCASSPFPGTGPYNEQFFGPGTRLTVL.

This clonotype was counted ten times or more. V is TRBV11-3 and J is TRBJ2-1; TRBD2 matches 10 bases. The CDR3 is made up of 17 amino acids. Germline V gene sequence: CDR1 SGHNT, CDR2 YENEEA. The V segment lost 2 bases and the J segment 7 bases; nucleotides outside the gene matches: 11. The CDR3: CASSLRSAGGPWNEQFF. Written as DNA, the CDR3 is TGTGCCAGCAGCTTAAGATCAGCGGGGGGGCCGTGGAATGAGCAGTTCTTC.

V is TRBV10-3 and J is TRBJ2-7; D unclear. V shed 3 bases and J shed 1 base, with 10 bases lying between them. Germline V gives CDR1 ENHRY, CDR2 SYGVKD. The CDR3 is 14 amino acids. The CDR3 is CAISEEWQSYEQYF. CDR3 nucleotides: TGTGCCATCAGTGAAGAGTGGCAGTCCTACGAGCAGTACTTC.

CDR3 coding DNA: TGCGCCAGCAGCTTTGGCACTTATGAGACCCAGTACTTC. Protein sequence: CASSFGTYETQYF. J is TRBJ2-5 and V is TRBV5-1; no firm D call. Trimming stripped 2 bases from V and 5 bases from J, with 10 bases between. Germline V lookup: CDR1 SGHRS, CDR2 YFSETQ. The CDR3 loop spans 13 amino acids.

This clonotype turned up a few times. V usage is TRBV4-2 and J usage is TRBJ1-1; D ambiguous. CDR1 and CDR2 (germline): LGHNA, YNFKEQ. CDR3 length: 15 amino acids. Trimming cost V 3 bases and J 3 bases, with 14 bases left between them. CDR3 amino acids: CASSQASTSYTEAFF. In DNA, the CDR3 is TGTGCCAGCAGCCAGGCTAGTACAAGTTACACTGAAGCTTTCTTT.

This clonotype appeared a few times. The rearrangement links TRBV20-1 to TRBJ2-1; 11 bases agree with TRBD2. J gave up 9 bases and V 1 base, and 5 bases lay outside the gene matches. The CDR3 has 14 residues. Per germline, CDR1 DFQATT and CDR2 SNEGSKA (reference sequence). CDR3 bases: TGCAGTGCTAGAGGCCTAGCGGGAGGCGGTGAGCAGTTCTTC. It codes for CSARGLAGGGEQFF.